Only a few counts were recorded for the clone carrying this T cell receptor (beta chain). The antigen is undetermined. These data come from a study of T cell repertoires in cytomegalovirus infection. Study-wide points: CMV-specific TCR beta clonotypes restricted by HLA-C were the ones dominating the ex vivo response. Frequencies of public TCR beta families were cumulated, and this identified carriers of CMV plus the relevant HLA.

TCRdb processed the reads anew with MiXCR; each CDR3 protein has one entry. This table holds approximately 1,000,000 distinct CDR3 sequences, less than 35% found once. The sequencing used cultured CD8+ T cells from PBMCs, collected from culture after CMV antigen stimulation. The receptor was derived from a human donor in good health (CMV status not recorded). Some clones in this sample may be carry-over from other donors' samples.

The chain's CDR3 is CAIPGGHEQYF. The CDR3 DNA reads as TGTGCCATACCTGGGGGGCACGAGCAGTACTTC. This chain connects TRBV6-1 to TRBJ2-7; possibly TRBD1 or TRBD2 for D (6 bases each). The CDR3 extends over 11 amino acids. Germline-derived CDR1 and CDR2 are MNHNS and SASEGT. The V gene lost 10 bases and the J gene lost 5 bases, with 12 bases spanning the gap.